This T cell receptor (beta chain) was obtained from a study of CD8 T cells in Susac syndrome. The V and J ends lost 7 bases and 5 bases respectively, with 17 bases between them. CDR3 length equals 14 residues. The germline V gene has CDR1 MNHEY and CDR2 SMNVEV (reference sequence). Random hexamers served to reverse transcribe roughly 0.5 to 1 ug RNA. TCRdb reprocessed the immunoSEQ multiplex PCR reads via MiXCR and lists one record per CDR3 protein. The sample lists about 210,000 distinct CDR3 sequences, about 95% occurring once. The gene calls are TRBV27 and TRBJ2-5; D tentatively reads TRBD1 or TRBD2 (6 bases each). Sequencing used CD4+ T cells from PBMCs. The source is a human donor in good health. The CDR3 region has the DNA TGTGCCAGCAAGGGGGGTAGGGGCGGGGAGACCCAGTACTTC. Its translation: CASKGGRGGETQYF.